These 12 T cell receptor beta chains were sequenced from one sample in a study of T cell changes during pregnancy in multiple sclerosis. TCRdb keeps only in-frame clones here, not all; method: immunoSEQ multiplex PCR. Of some 31,000 clones listed, more than 80% were seen once; the top ten hold roughly 5.8%. Source: CD8+ T cells from peripheral blood mononuclear cells, taken before pregnancy. Source of these receptors: a female donor with multiple sclerosis, enrolled in a pregnancy study.

J is TRBJ1-1 and V is TRBV4-1, with a tentative D call TRBD1 (6 bases). Germline-derived CDR1 and CDR2 are MGHRA and YSYEKL. The CDR3 extends over 14 amino acids. The germline V and J ends were trimmed by 2 bases and 4 bases, with 11 bases remaining between them. CDR3 amino acids: CASSQQQGPTEAFF. Written as DNA, the CDR3 is TGCGCCAGCAGCCAACAACAGGGTCCCACTGAAGCTTTCTTT.

This rearrangement joins TRBV5-1 to TRBJ2-3; 8 positions match TRBD2. The CDR3 consists of 17 residues. Germline V CDR1 and CDR2: SGHRS, YFSETQ. J lost 0 bases, V lost 4 bases, and 10 bases had no gene match. The CDR3 nucleotides are TGCGCCAGCAGCCCCCTCCGTAGCGGGAAGAGCACAGATACGCAGTATTTT. It yields the protein CASSPLRSGKSTDTQYF.

The CDR3 is CATSRAGQINQPQHF. CDR3 nucleotides: TGTGCCACCAGCAGAGCCGGACAGATCAATCAGCCCCAGCATTTT. V gene TRBV15 combines with J gene TRBJ1-5, with a possible D match to TRBD1 (6 bases). The CDR3 runs 15 residues. Germline-derived CDR1 and CDR2 are LNHNV and YYDKDF (reference sequence). Trimming stripped 1 base from V and 3 bases from J, with 10 bases between.

This clone was counted a few times. The rearrangement joins TRBV4-1 to TRBJ1-6, with 7 bases aligning to TRBD1. In germline, CDR1 is MGHRA, CDR2 YSYEKL. The CDR3 has 16 residues. V gave up 1 base and J gave up 4 bases; unmatched junction bases: 4. For the CDR3, the DNA is TGCGCCAGCAGCCAAGGTGGGACAGTTTATAATTCACCCCTCCACTTT. Its translation: CASSQGGTVYNSPLHF.

The CDR3 DNA is TGTGCCAGCAGCCACCTGACAGGGGGGAACGAGCAGTACTTC. It encodes CASSHLTGGNEQYF. The chain uses TRBV7-9 and TRBJ2-7; 9 nucleotides match TRBD1. The V gene end was trimmed by 5 bases and the J gene end by 5 bases; junction bases not matched to a gene: 7. Germline V gene data show CDR1 as SEHNR and CDR2 as FQNEAQ (reference sequence). The CDR3 spans 14 residues.

The chain employs TRBV30 and TRBJ1-1; 8 bases align to TRBD1. The V gene's germline CDR1 is GTSNPN and CDR2 SVGIG (reference sequence). J lost 0 bases, V lost 4 bases, and 7 bases had no gene match. CDR3 length: 15 residues. CDR3 nucleotide sequence: TGTGCCTGGAAGACGACGGACAGGGTGAACACTGAAGCTTTCTTT. Encoded protein: CAWKTTDRVNTEAFF. Filled out from reference TRBV30 and TRBJ1-1, the complete variable domain reads SQTIHQWPATLVQPVGSPLSLECTVEGTSNPNLYWYRQAAGRGLQLLFYSVGIGQISSEVPQNLSASRPQDRQFILSSKKLLLSDSGFYLCAWKTTDRVNTEAFFGQGTRLTVV.

The chain combines TRBV27 with TRBJ1-1; maybe TRBD1 (6 bases). Per germline, CDR1 MNHEY and CDR2 SMNVEV (reference sequence). The CDR3 extends over 17 amino acids. Trimming shortened V by 4 bases and J by 0 bases, and 18 bases separated the two germline ends. The CDR3 protein is CASSSSRKQGMNTEAFF. DNA for the CDR3: TGTGCCAGCAGTTCCTCCAGGAAACAGGGTATGAACACTGAAGCTTTCTTT.

The chain recombines TRBV5-4 with TRBJ1-5, with TRBD1 as a possible D gene (5 bases). Germline CDR1 SGHNT, CDR2 YYREEE (reference sequence). The CDR3 spans 15 residues. Trimming removed 5 bases from V and 6 bases from J, with 18 bases in between. The CDR3 here is CASSLNGGIAQPQHF. The CDR3 DNA follows: TGTGCCAGCAGTCTCAACGGGGGGATCGCTCAGCCCCAGCATTTT.

CDR3 nucleotides: TGTGCCACCCAGAGGGCGCGGGGAAACACCGGGGAGCTGTTTTTT. The encoded protein is CATQRARGNTGELFF. The rearrangement uses TRBV5-4 and TRBJ2-2, with TRBD2 as a possible D gene (6 bases). The CDR3 is 15 amino acids. Looked up from germline, CDR1 is SGHNT and CDR2 is YYREEE (reference sequence). The ends were cut back, 9 bases at V and 2 bases at J, with 17 bases in the middle.

V and J are TRBV7-6 and TRBJ2-1, with D possibly TRBD2 on 6 matching bases. Per germline, CDR1 SGHVS and CDR2 FNYEAQ. Deletions cut 5 bases from V and 3 bases from J, with 14 bases between. This CDR3 spans 15 amino acids. CDR3 sequence reads: CASSPGGDGYNEQFF. The DNA of the CDR3 is TGTGCCAGCAGCCCCGGAGGGGACGGCTACAATGAGCAGTTCTTC.

This clone has just a few counts. The V and J genes are TRBV5-4 and TRBJ2-6; no definite D call. Germline CDR1 and CDR2: SGHNT and YYREEE (reference sequence). The CDR3 length is 16 residues. V was shortened by 1 base and J by 4 bases, with 12 bases between the two germline ends. The CDR3 is CASSLSNRWGANVLTF. The DNA for the CDR3 is TGTGCCAGCAGCTTGTCGAACCGGTGGGGGGCCAACGTCCTGACTTTC.

The chain has TRBV19 and TRBJ2-5; perhaps TRBD1 as D (6 bases). Trimming pared 2 bases from V and 3 bases from J, leaving 16 bases between. The CDR3 runs 16 residues. Germline values: CDR1 LNHDA, CDR2 SQIVND (reference sequence). The CDR3 loop is CASSIYPGQTKETQYF. DNA for the CDR3: TGTGCCAGTAGTATATACCCAGGACAGACCAAAGAGACCCAGTACTTC.